This is a list of T cell receptor beta chains from one sample in a study of cytomegalovirus exposure and HLA in healthy donors. Data came from immunoSEQ multiplex PCR; TCRdb stores just in-frame clones and leaves some out. The profile shows 110,000 to 150,000 clones, about 80% of them singletons. Sequenced material: PBMCs. The receptors derive from a man aged 40-49 years in good health and CMV-seronegative. The CDR3 runs from the conserved cysteine through the conserved F or W. A D gene is named only where the DNA matches it firmly. The listing skips clone size in some rows; elsewhere it reads once, few, many or a size class.

d_gene	v_gene	abundance	j_gene	CDR3nt	CDR3aa
-	TRBV29-1	-	TRBJ2-1	TGCAGCGCTGAGGACAGCGCTTTGATCAATGAGCAGTTCTTC	CSAEDSALINEQFF
-	TRBV25-1	-	TRBJ1-6	TGTGCCAGCAGTGAAGCGAATTCACCCCTCCACTTT	CASSEANSPLHF
TRBD1	TRBV4-1	once	TRBJ2-1	TGCGCCAGCAGCCAAGTCCAGGGGGCGGTCTACAATGAGCAGTTCTTC	CASSQVQGAVYNEQFF
TRBD2	TRBV5-1	-	TRBJ2-1	TGCGCCAGCAGCTTGAAGTCGGGGGGGTCTTACAATGAGCAGTTCTTC	CASSLKSGGSYNEQFF
-	TRBV11-2	-	TRBJ1-2	TGTGCCAGCAGCTCCGACTATCGCTATGGCTACACCTTC	CASSSDYRYGYTF
-	TRBV5-6	-	TRBJ2-7	TGTGCCAGCAGCTTCGGCGGGCGACAAACGACTTACGAGCAGTACTTC	CASSFGGRQTTYEQYF
TRBD1	TRBV7-9	-	TRBJ1-2	TGTGCCAGCAGCTCCGGGGAGAGAGGGGACAGGGCCAACTATGGCCACACCTTC	CASSSGERGDRANYGHTF
-	TRBV6-5	-	TRBJ2-7	TGTGCCAGCAGTTACATAGGCAGGGTCCACGAGCAGTACTTC	CASSYIGRVHEQYF
-	TRBV11-2	-	TRBJ1-6	TGTGCCAGCAGCGTGGATGGGGCCTCACCCCTCCACTTT	CASSVDGASPLHF
-	TRBV5-1	-	TRBJ1-3	TGCGCCAGCAGCATTGGGAGGGTTGAATCTGGAAACACCATATATTTT	CASSIGRVESGNTIYF
-	TRBV7-2	-	TRBJ1-2	TGTGCCAGCAGCCCTAACCAGGGGCGCGGCTACACCTTC	CASSPNQGRGYTF
-	TRBV27	-	TRBJ2-2	TGTGCCAGCAGTTTATTAGGAGGTTACACCGGGGAGCTGTTTTTT	CASSLLGGYTGELFF